The sequence of this T cell receptor (beta chain) was determined in a study of blood T cell repertoires in COVID-19. Trimming took off 4 bases at V and 4 bases at J, with 12 bases between the two ends. Germline-derived CDR1 and CDR2 are SGHRS and YFSETQ. The CDR3 runs 15 residues. This clone came up once. Produced via immunoSEQ multiplex PCR; TCRdb's table is partial and in-frame only. The sample records 78,000 or so clones, around four fifths being singletons. This clonotype originated in a human donor in a cohort sampled during active COVID-19. V and J are TRBV5-1 and TRBJ2-6; maybe TRBD1 (5 bases). Sequenced material: peripheral blood. The CDR3 coding sequence is TGCGCCAGCAGCAAGACAGTAGCAGGGGCCAACGTCCTGACTTTC. Its translation: CASSKTVAGANVLTF.